The clone carrying this TCR beta chain was observed a few times. Germline lookup yields CDR1 SGHVS and CDR2 FQNEAQ. This CDR3 spans 15 amino acids. V lost 5 bases and J lost 2; bases outside the gene matches: 8. TCRdb re-called the RT-PCR reads with MiXCR, one entry per CDR3 protein. The sample has roughly 880,000 distinct CDR3 sequences, over 15% seen once. This sample is drawn from a study of patients and donors after allogeneic stem cell transplantation. The chain carries TRBV7-8 and TRBJ2-7; 8 bases match TRBD1. The TCR originated in a human donor who was either an allogeneic HSCT recipient or a stem cell or donor lymphocyte infusion donor (not recorded which). It is not recorded whose cells these are; they may come from a transplant donor. The sequenced sample was blood, either unsorted or a sorted T cell fraction (not recorded which). The CDR3 nucleotides are TGTGCCAGCAGCCCAAGACAGGGGAAACCCTACGAGCAGTACTTC. Translation: CASSPRQGKPYEQYF.